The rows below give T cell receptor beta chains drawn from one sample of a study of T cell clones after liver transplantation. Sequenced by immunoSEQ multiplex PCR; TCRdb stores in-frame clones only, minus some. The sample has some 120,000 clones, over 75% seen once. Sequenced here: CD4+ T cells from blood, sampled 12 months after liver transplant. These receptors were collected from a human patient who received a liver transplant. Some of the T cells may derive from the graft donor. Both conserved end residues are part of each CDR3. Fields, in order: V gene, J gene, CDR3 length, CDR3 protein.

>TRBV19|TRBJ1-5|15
CASIPGQGGHQPQHF
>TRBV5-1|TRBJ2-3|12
CASSLVSDTQYF
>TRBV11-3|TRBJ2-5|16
CASSPGGLAGEETQYF
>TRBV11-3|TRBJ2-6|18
CASSLLTSVSSGANVLTF
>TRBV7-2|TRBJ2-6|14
CASTQSSGANVLTF
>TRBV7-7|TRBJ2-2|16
CASSQRAGLDTGELFF
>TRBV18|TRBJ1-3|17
CASSSSSGTISGNTIYF
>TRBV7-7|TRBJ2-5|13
CASSYSGQETQYF
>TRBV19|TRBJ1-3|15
CASRSGTASGNTIYF
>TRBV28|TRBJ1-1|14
CASSVQGGNTEAFF
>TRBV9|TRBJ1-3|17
CASSVAGALSSGNTIYF
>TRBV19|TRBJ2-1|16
CASSVLSGTKSNEQFF
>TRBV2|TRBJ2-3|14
CASTGGLATDTQYF
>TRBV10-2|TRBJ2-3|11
CASKGLNTQYF
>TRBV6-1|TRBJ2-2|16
CASREVGLAGTGELFF
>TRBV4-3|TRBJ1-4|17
CASSLIPGPATNEKLFF
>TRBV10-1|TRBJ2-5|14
CASSAGARRETQYF
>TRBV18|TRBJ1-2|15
CASSPGAGGVYGYTF
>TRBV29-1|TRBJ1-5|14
CSALTGDSNQPQHF
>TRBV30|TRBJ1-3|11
CAWISGNTIYF
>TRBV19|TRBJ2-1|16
CASSTRAGLSYNEQFF
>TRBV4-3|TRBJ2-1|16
CASSQDGWVAYNEQFF
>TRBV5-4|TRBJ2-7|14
CASSASRSSYEQYF
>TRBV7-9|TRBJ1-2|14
CASSLANPDYGYTF
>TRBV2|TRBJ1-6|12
CASAWGDSPLHF
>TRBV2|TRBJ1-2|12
CASSQPNYGYTF
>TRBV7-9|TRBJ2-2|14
CASRPRAVFGELFF
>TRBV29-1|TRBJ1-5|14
CSVAETVLDQPQHF
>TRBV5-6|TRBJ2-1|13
CASSLGTGNKWFF
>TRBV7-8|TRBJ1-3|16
CASSSLGRTVGNTIYF
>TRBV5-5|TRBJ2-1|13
CASSLAAEHEQFF
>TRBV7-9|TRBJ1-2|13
CASSLDGVYGYTF
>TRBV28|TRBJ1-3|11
CASSLTNTIYF
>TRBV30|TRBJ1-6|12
CAWSPLYSPLHF